A single sample is the source of the 27 T cell receptor beta chains below, sequenced in a study of blood T cells in healthy people across ages. Combining a sample-barcoded 5' primer with a J-beta primer mix, a second PCR ran for 7 to 11 cycles. TCRdb redid the calling of the 5' RACE reads with MiXCR, one entry per CDR3 protein. The table includes about 1.8 million distinct CDR3 sequences, roughly 50% detected once. Specimen: blood. These receptors originate from a middle-aged woman in good health.

The chain carries TRBV20-1 and TRBJ2-1; TRBD2 agrees at 15 bases. The CDR3 sequence is 16 residues long. The V gene end was trimmed by 0 bases and the J gene end by 10 bases; junction bases not matched to a gene: 7. Germline values: CDR1 DFQATT, CDR2 SNEGSKA (reference sequence). In DNA form, the CDR3 reads TGCAGTGCTAGAGAATGGACTAGCGGGGGGGCCAGGGAGCAGTTCTTC. Its protein product is CSAREWTSGGAREQFF.

The chain combines TRBV4-1 with TRBJ2-5, with D unresolved. The CDR3 length is 16 residues. In germline, CDR1 is MGHRA, CDR2 YSYEKL. V was clipped by 1 base and J by 0 bases, with 12 bases between them. DNA for the CDR3: TGCGCCAGCAGCCAAGGGGCGGTCCCGTACCAAGAGACCCAGTACTTC. Amino acid sequence: CASSQGAVPYQETQYF.

This clonotype came up a few times. The chain has TRBV27 and TRBJ2-1; 10 bases agree with TRBD2. V shed 5 bases, J shed 4 bases, and the junction held 8 bases outside the gene matches. CDR1 MNHEY and CDR2 SMNVEV come from the germline V gene (reference sequence). The CDR3 is 16 amino acids. This chain's CDR3 is CASSPSSGGDYNEQFF. In DNA form, the CDR3 reads TGTGCCAGCAGTCCCTCTAGCGGGGGCGATTACAATGAGCAGTTCTTC.

This clonotype was detected only a few times. The V gene is TRBV20-1, the J gene TRBJ2-5; TRBD2 matches 9 bases. Per the germline V gene, CDR1 is DFQATT and CDR2 is SNEGSKA (reference sequence). The length of the CDR3 is 15 residues. V gave up 6 bases and J gave up 5 bases; unmatched junction bases: 13. The CDR3 sequence: CSAISSGGIRETQYF. The CDR3 DNA is TGCAGTGCGATATCGAGCGGGGGGATCAGGGAGACCCAGTACTTC.

The chain's CDR3 is CASSQDNRPFTGELFF. The CDR3 coding sequence is TGCGCCAGCAGCCAAGATAACAGGCCTTTCACCGGGGAGCTGTTTTTT. The chain couples TRBV4-3 to TRBJ2-2; tentatively, D is TRBD1 (5 bases). CDR3 length: 16 amino acids. V was clipped by 0 bases and J by 4 bases, with 12 bases between them. Germline V gene lookup returns CDR1 LGHNA and CDR2 YSLEER.

This clonotype has just a few counts. This rearrangement joins TRBV10-3 to TRBJ2-1; 14 bases line up with TRBD2. The germline gives CDR1 ENHRY, CDR2 SYGVKD. The CDR3 spans 15 residues. Unmatched junction bases numbered 1, after V lost 7 bases and J lost 2 bases. The CDR3 sequence is CAIKTSGGAYNEQFF. DNA for the CDR3: TGTGCCATCAAGACTAGCGGGGGGGCCTACAATGAGCAGTTCTTC.

The CDR3 region is CASSENPTGLHYEQYF. The DNA of the CDR3 is TGTGCCAGCAGTGAAAACCCCACAGGGCTCCACTACGAGCAGTACTTC. V gene TRBV2 combines with J gene TRBJ2-5, with D possibly being TRBD1 (6 bases). Judging by the DNA end, TRBJ2-7 fits better; the J call may be wrong. Germline CDR1 is SNHLY and CDR2 is FYNNEI. This CDR3 has 16 residues.

This clonotype has more than one count but fewer than ten. The chain has TRBV29-1 and TRBJ2-1; possible D gene TRBD2, 5 bases. From germline, CDR1 is SQVTM and CDR2 ANQGSEA. V gave up 3 bases and J gave up 1 base, with 19 bases separating them. The CDR3 contains 17 residues. The CDR3 DNA reads TGCAGCGTTGACTCGGCACTGGGGAGCCTTTCCTACAATGAGCAGTTCTTC. Translating it yields CSVDSALGSLSYNEQFF.

This clonotype has only a few counts. The genes are TRBV11-2 and TRBJ2-4; tentatively, D is TRBD1 (6 bases). Germline lookup yields CDR1 SGHAT and CDR2 FQNNGV. V lost 3 bases and J lost 1, with 22 bases in between. The CDR3 has 19 residues. The DNA for the CDR3 is TGTGCCAGCAGCTTGGGGCCCACAGGGCGGGTGTCGGCCAAAAACATTCAGTACTTC. Translated, it gives CASSLGPTGRVSAKNIQYF.

This clonotype was seen only a few times. The chain carries TRBV20-1 and TRBJ2-1; no clear D. Germline assignment: CDR1 DFQATT and CDR2 SNEGSKA (reference sequence). This CDR3 is built from 14 residues. CDR3 sequence reads: CRVGNSESYNEQFF. CDR3 nucleotides: TGCAGAGTTGGGAACAGCGAGTCCTACAATGAGCAGTTCTTC.

V usage is TRBV29-1 and J usage is TRBJ2-3, with 7 bases that match TRBD1. CDR3 length equals 14 residues. Germline V gene data show CDR1 as SQVTM and CDR2 as ANQGSEA. Germline trimming cut 1 base from V and 5 bases from J; bases unmatched to any gene: 6. As DNA, the CDR3 is TGCAGCGTTGAAGTCCCACAGGGGAGAGATACGCAGTATTTT. Translated, it gives CSVEVPQGRDTQYF.

As DNA, the CDR3 is TGTGCCAGCACTGGGACAGGGATGAACACTGAAGCTTTCTTT. Protein sequence: CASTGTGMNTEAFF. The rearrangement links TRBV2 to TRBJ1-1; 9 bases fit TRBD1. This CDR3 spans 14 amino acids. The germline gives CDR1 SNHLY, CDR2 FYNNEI. After removal of 7 bases from V and 0 bases from J, the junction contained 3 bases not matched to a gene.

This sequence joins TRBV5-1 and TRBJ2-1, with 7 bases lining up with TRBD2. V trimming: 0 bases; J trimming: 0 bases; junction bases outside the gene matches: 6. The CDR3 is 17 amino acids. Germline CDR1 and CDR2: SGHRS and YFSETQ. The CDR3 loop reads CASSLGLTSISYNEQFF. The CDR3 DNA follows: TGCGCCAGCAGCTTGGGACTGACTAGCATCTCCTACAATGAGCAGTTCTTC.

The V call is TRBV27, the J call TRBJ1-6; D ambiguous. The germline V gene has CDR1 MNHEY and CDR2 SMNVEV (reference sequence). The CDR3 totals 14 residues. V lost 4 bases and J 6 bases, leaving 10 bases between the germline ends. This chain's CDR3 is CASSYRTTNSPLHF. The CDR3, as DNA: TGTGCCAGCAGTTATAGGACCACTAATTCACCCCTCCACTTT.

The chain has TRBV12-3 or TRBV12-4 and TRBJ2-1; D perhaps matches TRBD2 (6 bases). This CDR3 region has 14 residues. Between the trimmed V and J ends, which lost 7 bases and 6 bases, there was a span of 16 bases. DNA of the CDR3: TGTGCCAGCATCTTCGGAGGGGCGGCCAATGAGCAGTTCTTC. It encodes CASIFGGAANEQFF.

The chain carries TRBV4-3 and TRBJ2-7; possible D gene TRBD1, 6 bases. The CDR3 is made up of 15 amino acids. CDR1 is LGHNA, CDR2 YSLEER, per germline. V was pared by 1 base and J by 3 bases, with 13 bases between. As DNA, the CDR3 is TGCGCCAGCAGCCAAGGAGGACAGAACCACTACGAGCAGTACTTC. Protein sequence: CASSQGGQNHYEQYF.

V gene TRBV5-1 combines with J gene TRBJ2-7; D not resolved. This CDR3 is built from 15 residues. The germline V gene encodes CDR1 SGHRS and CDR2 YFSETQ. Trimming took 0 bases from V and 1 from J, leaving 11 bases between them. The CDR3 bases are TGCGCCAGCAGCTTGGACTTGTCGCATTCCTACGAGCAGTACTTC. Translated, it gives CASSLDLSHSYEQYF.

The chain employs TRBV7-6 and TRBJ2-7; D is unresolved. CDR3 size: 13 residues. The germline V gene has CDR1 SGHVS and CDR2 FNYEAQ. V was cut by 5 bases and J by 7 bases, with 15 bases left in between. CDR3 amino acids: CASSQLPQSEQYF. The CDR3, as DNA: TGTGCCAGCAGCCAACTGCCCCAGAGTGAGCAGTACTTC.

The chain joins TRBV29-1 to TRBJ2-1, with D unclear. Trimming removed 0 bases at V and 3 bases at J, with 9 bases between. Germline V gives CDR1 SQVTM, CDR2 ANQGSEA. The CDR3 contains 14 residues. CDR3 sequence: CSVEEVGVYNEQFF. The CDR3 region has the DNA TGCAGCGTTGAAGAAGTAGGAGTCTACAATGAGCAGTTCTTC.

This chain joins TRBV12-3 or TRBV12-4 and TRBJ1-2; D may be TRBD1 (5 bases). This CDR3 has 14 amino acids. The V gene lost 7 bases and the J gene lost 7 bases, with 19 bases spanning the gap. CDR3 sequence: CASTKQEIFGGYTF. CDR3 sequence (DNA): TGTGCCAGCACCAAACAGGAAATCTTTGGTGGCTACACCTTC.

The V and J genes are TRBV21-1 and TRBJ2-5; no check of the table's D call, TRBD1, against the DNA was made. TRBV21-1 is listed as a pseudogene. The CDR3 is 13 residues long. Here the CDR3 reads CVPYRVPQETQYF. CDR3 in DNA: TGTGTCCCTTACAGGGTGCCTCAGGAGACCCAGTACTTC.

This chain uses TRBV19 with TRBJ2-6, with 8 bases aligning to TRBD1. The CDR3 covers 15 residues. Germline V gene data show CDR1 as LNHDA and CDR2 as SQIVND (reference sequence). V gave up 3 bases and J gave up 2 bases; unmatched junction bases: 0. In DNA, the CDR3 is TGTGCCAGTAGTATGGGACAGGCTGGGGCCAACGTCCTGACTTTC. As protein: CASSMGQAGANVLTF.

The chain employs TRBV6-2 or TRBV6-3 and TRBJ1-2; TRBD1 is a possible D gene (5 bases). CDR3 length equals 12 residues. Deletions cut 7 bases from V and 7 bases from J, with 13 bases between. Germline CDR1 and CDR2: MNHEY and SVGEGT. The CDR3 DNA reads TGTGCCAGCACCGCAGGGATTTTTGGCTACACCTTC. Amino acid sequence: CASTAGIFGYTF.

As to this clonotype: One end of the junction fails to match germline, which may point to a read error. The CDR3 is CANSPRQGSYNEQFF. Here the CDR3 DNA reads TGTGCCAACAGTCCCCGACAGGGCTCCTACAATGAGCAGTTCTTC. The gene calls are TRBV6-2 or TRBV6-3 and TRBJ2-1; 7 bases are a match to TRBD1. CDR1 MNHEY and CDR2 SVGEGT come from the germline V gene. There are 15 residues in the CDR3.

Concerning this clonotype: An end of the junction differs from the germline gene, which may be a read error. This chain uses TRBV12-3 or TRBV12-4 with TRBJ2-1; 11 bases match TRBD2. The CDR3 consists of 16 residues. The CDR3 region is CASSRVGGLAANEQFF. For the CDR3, the DNA is TGCGCCAGCAGCAGGGTGGGGGGACTAGCGGCCAATGAGCAGTTCTTC.

This clonotype was counted once. V and J are TRBV7-2 and TRBJ1-4; D is unresolved. Germline V gene sequence: CDR1 SGHTA, CDR2 FQGNSA. The V end lost 5 bases, the J end lost 2 bases, and 18 bases lay between the germline ends. CDR3 length: 17 amino acids. The CDR3 loop reads CASSPDLLRGTNEKLFF. The CDR3 nucleotides are TGTGCCAGCAGCCCAGACCTCCTCAGAGGCACTAATGAAAAACTGTTTTTT. The full variable domain, rest sourced from reference TRBV7-2 and TRBJ1-4, is GAGVSQSPSNKVTEKGKDVELRCDPISGHTALYWYRQSLGQGLEFLIYFQGNSAPDKSGLPSDRFSAERTGGSVSTLTIQRTQQEDSAVYLCASSPDLLRGTNEKLFFGSGTQLSVL.

This rearrangement joins TRBV5-1 to TRBJ2-2; D is possibly TRBD2 (6 bases). The CDR3 covers 16 residues. Germline CDR1 and CDR2: SGHRS and YFSETQ. Deletions cut 2 bases from V and 4 bases from J, with 15 bases between. Written as DNA, the CDR3 is TGCGCCAGCAGCTTAAGCGCTAGCGTCGTCACCGGGGAGCTGTTTTTT. This codes for CASSLSASVVTGELFF.